What follows are 18 T cell receptor beta chains derived from one specimen sequenced in a study of T cells in Graves' hyperthyroidism and ophthalmopathy. The source material, RNA transcripts, was used to amplify TCR beta CDR3 regions. HTBI primers drove first-round RT-PCR of the TCR CDR3. TCRdb processed the multiplex PCR reads anew with MiXCR; each CDR3 protein has one entry. The top ten clones hold 7.5% to 9.5% of a sample with hundreds of thousands of distinct CDR3 sequences, more than 30% of them seen once. The sample was blood. Receptors were obtained from a young man with Graves' hyperthyroidism.

CDR3 nucleotide sequence: TGTGCCAGCAGTAAAGCGACGGGCTGGGAGACCCAGTACTTC. It encodes CASSKATGWETQYF. The chain employs TRBV9 and TRBJ2-5; D unclear. Trimming cost V 5 bases and J 5 bases, with 16 bases left between them. CDR3 length: 14 amino acids. Germline V gives CDR1 SGDLS, CDR2 YYNGEE.

The chain employs TRBV12-3 or TRBV12-4 and TRBJ2-7; TRBD2 is a possible D gene (6 bases). Trimming removed 5 bases from V and 7 bases from J, with 21 bases in between. The length of the CDR3 is 15 residues. The CDR3 protein is CASSPSASVQVEQYF. The CDR3 DNA sequence: TGTGCCAGCAGTCCCTCGGCTAGCGTCCAAGTGGAGCAGTACTTC.

This clonotype was seen repeatedly, ten times or more. V is TRBV6-5 and J is TRBJ2-6; D gene ambiguous. The CDR3 length is 13 residues. Looked up from germline, CDR1 is MNHEY and CDR2 is SVGAGI. The ends were cut back, 7 bases at V and 4 bases at J, with 8 bases in the middle. The CDR3 coding sequence is TGTGCCAGCACCACAGCCGGGGCCAACGTCCTGACTTTC. Translating gives CASTTAGANVLTF.

The chain combines TRBV9 with TRBJ2-6, with D possibly TRBD2 on 7 matching bases. The CDR3 is 17 amino acids. Trimming cost V 4 bases and J 1 base, with 15 bases left between them. Per the germline V gene, CDR1 is SGDLS and CDR2 is YYNGEE. The CDR3 spells CASSTQGGGSGANVLTF. As DNA, the CDR3 is TGTGCCAGCAGCACCCAAGGGGGGGGTTCTGGGGCCAACGTCCTGACTTTC.

This clonotype has a single count. The chain carries TRBV29-1 and TRBJ1-3; D gene uncertain. V dropped 4 bases and J dropped 7 bases, with 5 bases sitting between them. CDR3 length equals 10 residues. Germline CDR1 and CDR2: SQVTM and ANQGSEA. This CDR3 is CSVVMNTIYF. The CDR3, as DNA: TGCAGCGTTGTGATGAACACCATATATTTT.

A word on this clonotype: A much bigger clone sits one base away, suggesting this may be a read error. It is likely a read error, because the conserved phenylalanine at the end of the CDR3 is missing. The chain links TRBV2 to TRBJ1-1, with D tentatively TRBD1 (5 bases). CDR1 and CDR2 (germline): SNHLY, FYNNEI. Between the trimmed V and J ends, which lost 1 base and 5 bases, there was a span of 20 bases. The CDR3 is 17 amino acids. The CDR3 sequence: CASSEGGGRVFETEAFS. The CDR3 region has the DNA TGTGCCAGCAGTGAAGGTGGTGGCAGGGTTTTTGAGACTGAAGCTTTCTCT.

The chain has TRBV11-2 and TRBJ1-3; unclear D gene. The germline V and J ends were trimmed by 6 bases and 4 bases, with 13 bases remaining between them. This CDR3 is 14 amino acids long. CDR1 and CDR2 from the germline V gene are SGHAT and FQNNGV. The CDR3 nucleotides are TGTGCCAGCAGTTTAAACATCCACGGAAACACCATATATTTT. As protein: CASSLNIHGNTIYF.

The rearrangement links TRBV2 to TRBJ1-6; D gene ambiguous. CDR1 is SNHLY and CDR2 is FYNNEI in the germline V gene. The CDR3 length is 13 residues. The V end lost 6 bases, the J end lost 13 bases, and 16 bases lay between the germline ends. This CDR3 is CASSPPSNQPLHF. The CDR3 DNA is TGTGCCAGCAGCCCACCTAGCAATCAGCCCCTCCACTTT.

As for this clonotype: One junction end does not reproduce the germline sequence, and a read error may be involved. The chain carries TRBV6-4 and TRBJ2-5; TRBD2 matches 7 bases. The CDR3 covers 14 residues. Germline V gene sequence: CDR1 MRHNA, CDR2 SNTAGT. CDR3 DNA sequence: TGTGCCAGCAGTGACCCCGGGAGGACGGAGACCCTGTACTTC. Translating it yields CASSDPGRTETLYF.

V and J are TRBV7-9 and TRBJ2-7; 12 nucleotides line up with TRBD2. CDR3 size: 15 residues. Trimming took 5 bases from V and 7 from J; bases not matched to a gene: 9. Germline V gene sequence: CDR1 SEHNR, CDR2 FQNEAQ (reference sequence). This CDR3 reads CASSPRLAGVGEQYF. The CDR3 nucleotides read TGTGCCAGCAGCCCTCGACTAGCGGGGGTGGGTGAGCAGTACTTC.

The table lists this clonotype with many counts. The V call is TRBV19, the J call TRBJ1-4, with 7 bases fitting TRBD1. With 7 bases clipped from V and 4 bases from J, the junction kept 6 bases outside the gene matches. This CDR3 region has 14 residues. Germline V gene data show CDR1 as LNHDA and CDR2 as SQIVND (reference sequence). The CDR3 spells CASTTDRINEKLFF. The CDR3 DNA reads TGTGCCAGTACTACGGACAGGATTAATGAAAAACTGTTTTTT.

The rearrangement links TRBV14 to TRBJ2-7; TRBD2 might be the D (5 bases). V dropped 1 base and J dropped 7 bases, with 8 bases sitting between them. CDR1 is SGHDN and CDR2 is FVKESK in the germline V gene. This CDR3 is 12 amino acids long. In DNA, the CDR3 is TGTGCCAGCAGCCAAGGGCCGGGGGAGCAGTACTTC. This sequence encodes CASSQGPGEQYF.

The V call is TRBV7-2, the J call TRBJ1-3; a weak D match, TRBD1 (5 bases). CDR3 length: 15 residues. V lost 3 bases to trimming and J lost 4 bases, with 13 bases between them. CDR1 and CDR2 from the germline V gene are SGHTA and FQGNSA. The CDR3 here is CASSFDSSGGNTIYF. The CDR3 DNA sequence: TGTGCCAGCAGCTTTGACAGCTCGGGAGGAAACACCATATATTTT.

This clonotype was detected ten times or more. This chain uses TRBV2 with TRBJ1-3; D is uncertain. The CDR3 runs to 14 residues. The V and J ends lost 4 bases and 2 bases respectively, with 9 bases between them. CDR1 SNHLY and CDR2 FYNNEI come from the germline V gene. The CDR3 DNA sequence: TGTGCCAGCAGTGGGTGGGGAACTGGAAACACCATATATTTT. It is translated as CASSGWGTGNTIYF. The whole variable domain, filled in from reference TRBV2 and TRBJ1-3, reads EPEVTQTPSHQVTQMGQEVILRCVPISNHLYFYWYRQILGQKVEFLVSFYNNEISEKSEIFDDQFSVERPDGSNFTLKIRSTKLEDSAMYFCASSGWGTGNTIYFGEGSWLTVV.

This clonotype has ten or more counts. CDR3 bases: TGTGCCACCAGTGATTTCCCGACTAGCGGAGGGCGGAACACCGGGGAGCTGTTTTTT. Protein product: CATSDFPTSGGRNTGELFF. The chain combines TRBV24-1 with TRBJ2-2; 9 positions match TRBD2. Germline trimming cut 1 base from V and 1 base from J; bases unmatched to any gene: 9. CDR1 is KGHDR, CDR2 SFDVKD, per germline. The CDR3 totals 19 residues.

This clonotype was seen a handful of times. V usage is TRBV7-2 and J usage is TRBJ2-5, with a weak D call TRBD2 (7 bases). V shed 3 bases and J shed 5 bases, with 16 bases lying between them. This CDR3 spans 15 amino acids. Germline CDR1 reads SGHTA; CDR2 reads FQGNSA. CDR3 DNA sequence: TGTGCCAGCAGCTTGGAGGGGGGGATGGCGGAGACCCAGTACTTC. Protein: CASSLEGGMAETQYF.

The sample holds a few counts of this clonotype. The genes are TRBV20-1 and TRBJ2-7, with no clear D. Germline CDR1 DFQATT, CDR2 SNEGSKA (reference sequence). With 0 bases removed from V and 7 bases from J, the gap between germline ends came to 10 bases. The CDR3 sequence is 12 residues long. The CDR3 region is CSARDVGWEQYF. The CDR3 region has the DNA TGCAGTGCTAGAGATGTTGGGTGGGAGCAGTACTTC.

This clonotype has more than one count but fewer than ten. V usage is TRBV5-8 and J usage is TRBJ2-7, with D possibly TRBD2 on 5 matching bases. The V end was cut by 6 bases, the J end by 0 bases, with 19 bases between. This CDR3 is built from 16 residues. Germline V gene sequence: CDR1 SGHTS, CDR2 YDEGEE. The CDR3 region is CASTSGVDGHSYEQYF. The CDR3 DNA reads as TGTGCCAGCACCTCCGGGGTCGACGGTCACTCCTACGAGCAGTACTTC.